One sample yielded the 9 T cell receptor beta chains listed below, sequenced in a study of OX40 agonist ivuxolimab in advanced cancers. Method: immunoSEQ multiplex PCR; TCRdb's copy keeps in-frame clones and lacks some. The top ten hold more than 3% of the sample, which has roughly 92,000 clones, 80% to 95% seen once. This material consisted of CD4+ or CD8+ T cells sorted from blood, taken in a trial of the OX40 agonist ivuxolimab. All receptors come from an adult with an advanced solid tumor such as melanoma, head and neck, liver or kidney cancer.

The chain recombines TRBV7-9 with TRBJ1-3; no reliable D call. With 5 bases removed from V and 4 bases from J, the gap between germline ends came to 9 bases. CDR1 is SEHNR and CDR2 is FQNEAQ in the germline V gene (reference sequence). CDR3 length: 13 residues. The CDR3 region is CASSPRTGNTIYF. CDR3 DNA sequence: TGTGCCAGCAGCCCCCGTACAGGAAACACCATATATTTT.

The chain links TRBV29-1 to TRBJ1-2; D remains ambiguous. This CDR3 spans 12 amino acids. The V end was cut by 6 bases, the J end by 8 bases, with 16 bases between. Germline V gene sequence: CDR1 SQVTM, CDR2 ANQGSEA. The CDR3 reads CSVLTPRRGYTF. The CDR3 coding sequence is TGCAGCGTACTGACACCTAGGAGGGGCTACACCTTC.

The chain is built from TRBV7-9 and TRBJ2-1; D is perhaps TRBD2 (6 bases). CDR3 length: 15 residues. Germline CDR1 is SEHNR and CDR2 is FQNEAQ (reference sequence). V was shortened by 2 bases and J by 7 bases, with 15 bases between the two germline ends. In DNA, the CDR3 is TGTGCCAGCAGCTTATGGGGGGAGGCGTATAATGAGCAGTTCTTC. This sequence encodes CASSLWGEAYNEQFF.

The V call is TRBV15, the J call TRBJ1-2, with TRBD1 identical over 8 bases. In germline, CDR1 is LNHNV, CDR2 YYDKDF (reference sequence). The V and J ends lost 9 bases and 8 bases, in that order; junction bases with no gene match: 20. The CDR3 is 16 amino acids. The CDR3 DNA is TGTGCCACTCACACCGGGACAGGAATAAAGAGCGACGGCTACACCTTC. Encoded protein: CATHTGTGIKSDGYTF.

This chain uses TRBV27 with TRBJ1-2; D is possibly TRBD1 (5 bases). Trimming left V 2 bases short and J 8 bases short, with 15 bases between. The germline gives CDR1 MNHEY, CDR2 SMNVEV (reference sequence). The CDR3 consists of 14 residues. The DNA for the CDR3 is TGTGCCAGCAGTTTAGGAAGGCCAGGGAGCGGCTACACCTTC. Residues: CASSLGRPGSGYTF.

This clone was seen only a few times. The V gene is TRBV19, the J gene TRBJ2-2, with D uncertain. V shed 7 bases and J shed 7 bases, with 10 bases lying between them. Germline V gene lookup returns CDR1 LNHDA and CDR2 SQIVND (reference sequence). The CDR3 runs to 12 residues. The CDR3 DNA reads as TGTGCCAGTACCCCGTTTGGCGGGGAGCTGTTTTTT. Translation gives CASTPFGGELFF.

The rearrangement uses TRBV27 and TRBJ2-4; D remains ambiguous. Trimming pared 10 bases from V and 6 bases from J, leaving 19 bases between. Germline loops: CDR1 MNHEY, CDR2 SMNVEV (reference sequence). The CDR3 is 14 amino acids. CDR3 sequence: CAIKSSSGPNIQYF. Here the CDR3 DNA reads TGTGCCATCAAAAGCTCCTCGGGCCCAAACATTCAGTACTTC.

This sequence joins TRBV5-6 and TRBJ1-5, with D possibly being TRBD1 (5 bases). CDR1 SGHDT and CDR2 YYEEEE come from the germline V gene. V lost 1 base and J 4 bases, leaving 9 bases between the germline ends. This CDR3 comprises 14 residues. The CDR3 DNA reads TGTGCCAGCAGCTTGCAGGGTGGGAATCAGCCCCAGCATTTT. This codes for CASSLQGGNQPQHF.

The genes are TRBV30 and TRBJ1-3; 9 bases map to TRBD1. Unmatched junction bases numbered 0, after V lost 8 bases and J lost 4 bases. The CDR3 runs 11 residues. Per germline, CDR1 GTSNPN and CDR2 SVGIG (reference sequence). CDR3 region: CAGQGGNTIYF. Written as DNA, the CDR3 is TGTGCCGGACAGGGGGGAAACACCATATATTTT.